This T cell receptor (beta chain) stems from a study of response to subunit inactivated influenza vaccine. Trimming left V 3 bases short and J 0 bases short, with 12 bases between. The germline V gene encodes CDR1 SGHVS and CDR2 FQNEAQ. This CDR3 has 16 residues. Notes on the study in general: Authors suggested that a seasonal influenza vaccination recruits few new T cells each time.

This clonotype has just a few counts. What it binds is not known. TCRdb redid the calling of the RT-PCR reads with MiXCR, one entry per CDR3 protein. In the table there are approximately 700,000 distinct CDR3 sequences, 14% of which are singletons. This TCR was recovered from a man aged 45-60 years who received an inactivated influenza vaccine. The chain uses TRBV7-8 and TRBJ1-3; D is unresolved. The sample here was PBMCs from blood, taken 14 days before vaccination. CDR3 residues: CASSFRTVDSGNTIYF. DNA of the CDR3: TGTGCCAGCAGCTTCAGGACTGTGGACTCTGGAAACACCATATATTTT.